What follows are 7 T cell receptor beta chains derived from one specimen sequenced in a study of human T cells and chemical hapten exposure. It was the library that attached unique molecular identifiers to individual cDNA molecules. One entry per CDR3 protein results from TCRdb running MiXCR on the reads. This table has 95,000 to 150,000 distinct CDR3 sequences, over 7.5% appearing once. Researchers extracted total RNA from unfractionated whole blood. The sequenced sample was whole blood. These TCRs come from a human donor in good health. Some clones in this sample may be carry-over from other donors' samples.

The chain recombines TRBV27 with TRBJ1-2; D uncertain. Germline CDR1 is MNHEY and CDR2 is SMNVEV (reference sequence). The CDR3 is 13 amino acids. V lost 4 bases and J lost 2, with 8 bases in between. The DNA for the CDR3 is TGTGCCAGCAGTTGGCGGGAAAACTATGGCTACACCTTC. Amino acids: CASSWRENYGYTF.

In this sample, this clonotype turned up a few times. The rearrangement uses TRBV4-3 and TRBJ1-1; D remains unclear. The length of the CDR3 is 13 residues. The V gene's germline CDR1 is LGHNA and CDR2 YSLEER. Trimming took off 2 bases at V and 1 base at J, with 5 bases between the two ends. The chain's CDR3 is CASSQSKNTEAFF. In DNA, the CDR3 is TGCGCCAGCAGCCAAAGCAAGAACACTGAAGCTTTCTTT.

This clonotype was counted at least ten times. The V call is TRBV2, the J call TRBJ2-5; 7 bases are a match to TRBD2. CDR3 length: 14 amino acids. Germline V gene data show CDR1 as SNHLY and CDR2 as FYNNEI. The V segment lost 6 bases and the J segment 3 bases; nucleotides outside the gene matches: 7. The CDR3: CASSPASGEETQYF. The CDR3 nucleotides read TGTGCCAGCAGCCCAGCTAGCGGAGAAGAGACCCAGTACTTC.

V is TRBV7-2 and J is TRBJ2-4; a weak D match, TRBD2 (6 bases). The CDR3 covers 15 residues. V lost 5 bases to trimming and J lost 0 bases, with 11 bases between them. Germline CDR1 reads SGHTA; CDR2 reads FQGNSA. The CDR3 region has the DNA TGTGCCAGCAGCCCCCCGGGACTAGCCAAAAACATTCAGTACTTC. It codes for CASSPPGLAKNIQYF.

In the case of this clonotype: A much more abundant neighbour one base away suggests this may be a read error. The chain is built from TRBV7-2 and TRBJ2-5, with 7 bases fitting TRBD2. Germline CDR1 and CDR2: SGHTA and FQGNSA. This CDR3 contains 16 residues. CDR3 coding DNA: TGTGCCAGCAGATTAGGAACGGGCGGGGGCCAAGAGACCCAGTACTTC. Amino acid sequence: CASRLGTGGGQETQYF.

This clonotype was detected many times. The J gene is TRBJ1-1, the V gene TRBV7-3, with no clear D. CDR1 SGHTA and CDR2 FQGTGA come from the germline V gene. This CDR3 comprises 15 residues. Trimming pared 5 bases from V and 5 bases from J, leaving 18 bases between. The CDR3 sequence is CASSPLRAIGTEAFF. The CDR3 region has the DNA TGTGCCAGCAGCCCGCTGAGGGCTATCGGGACTGAAGCTTTCTTT.

This chain joins TRBV12-3 or TRBV12-4 and TRBJ2-7; 8 bases align to TRBD2. V lost 6 bases and J lost 3; bases outside the gene matches: 10. This CDR3 comprises 15 residues. The CDR3 DNA follows: TGTGCCAGCAGCCCGATGACTAGCGAACTCTACGAGCAGTACTTC. It encodes CASSPMTSELYEQYF.